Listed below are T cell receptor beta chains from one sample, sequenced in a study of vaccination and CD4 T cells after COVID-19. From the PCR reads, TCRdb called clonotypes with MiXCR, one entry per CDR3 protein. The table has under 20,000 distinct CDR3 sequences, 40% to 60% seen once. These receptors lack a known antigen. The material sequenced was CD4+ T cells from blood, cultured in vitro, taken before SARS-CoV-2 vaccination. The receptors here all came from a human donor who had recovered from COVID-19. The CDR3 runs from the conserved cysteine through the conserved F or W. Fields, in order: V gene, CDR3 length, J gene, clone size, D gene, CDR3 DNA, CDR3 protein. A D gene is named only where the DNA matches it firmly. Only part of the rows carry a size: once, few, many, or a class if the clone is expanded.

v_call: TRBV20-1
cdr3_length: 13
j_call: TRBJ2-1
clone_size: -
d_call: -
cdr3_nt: TGCAGTGCTAGAGGGGGGACCAACAATGAGCAGTTCTTC
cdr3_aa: CSARGGTNNEQFF

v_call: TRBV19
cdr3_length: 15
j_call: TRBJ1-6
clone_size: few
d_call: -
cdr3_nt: TGTGCCAGTAGTGGATGGGACGGGACGAATTCACCCCTCCACTTT
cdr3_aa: CASSGWDGTNSPLHF

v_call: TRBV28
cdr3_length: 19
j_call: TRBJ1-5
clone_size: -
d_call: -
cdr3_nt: TGTGCCAGCAGTCACCCCCGGTTTGGCTCCCGGGCGCGCAATCAGCCCCAGCATTTT
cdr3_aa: CASSHPRFGSRARNQPQHF

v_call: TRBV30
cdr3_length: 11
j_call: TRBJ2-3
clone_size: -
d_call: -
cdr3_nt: TGTGCCTGGAGGGGCAGTGATACGCAGTATTTT
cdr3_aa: CAWRGSDTQYF

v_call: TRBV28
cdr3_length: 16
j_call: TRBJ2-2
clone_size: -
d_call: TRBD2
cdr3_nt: TGTGCCAGCAGTTTATATCTCCTAGCGGGCACCGGGGAGCTGTTTTTT
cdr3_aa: CASSLYLLAGTGELFF

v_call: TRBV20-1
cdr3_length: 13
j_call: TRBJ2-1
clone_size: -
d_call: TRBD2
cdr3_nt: TGCAGTGCCCCGACTAGCGGGAGAAATGAGCAGTTCTTC
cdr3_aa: CSAPTSGRNEQFF

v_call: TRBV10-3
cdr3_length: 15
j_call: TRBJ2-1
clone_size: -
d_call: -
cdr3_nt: TGTGCCATCAGTGTTTCGGCGGGGGCTAATAATGAGCAGTTCTTC
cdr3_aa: CAISVSAGANNEQFF

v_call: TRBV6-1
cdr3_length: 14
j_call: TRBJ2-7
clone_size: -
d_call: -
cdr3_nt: TGTGCCAGCAGTGGACTCACCCTAGGTTACGAGCAGTACTTC
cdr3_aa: CASSGLTLGYEQYF

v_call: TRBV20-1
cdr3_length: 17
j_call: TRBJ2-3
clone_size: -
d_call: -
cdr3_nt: TGCAGTGCTAGTCACCAATCCGGGAACATTCGCACAGATACGCAGTATTTT
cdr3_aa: CSASHQSGNIRTDTQYF

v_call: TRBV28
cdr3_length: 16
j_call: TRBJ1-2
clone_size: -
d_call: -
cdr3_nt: TGTGCCAGCAGTACTTCCCCCGGGACCGGTGTCTATGGCTACACCTTC
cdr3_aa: CASSTSPGTGVYGYTF

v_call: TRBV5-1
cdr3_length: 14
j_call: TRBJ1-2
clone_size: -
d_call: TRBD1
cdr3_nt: TGCGCCAGCAGCGAGGGACAGGGTAGCTATGGCTACACCTTC
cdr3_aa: CASSEGQGSYGYTF

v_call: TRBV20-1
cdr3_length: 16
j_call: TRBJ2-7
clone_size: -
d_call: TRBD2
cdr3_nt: TGCAATGCTAATAATCCTAGCGGGAGGGCGTCTTACGAGCAGTACTTC
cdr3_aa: CNANNPSGRASYEQYF

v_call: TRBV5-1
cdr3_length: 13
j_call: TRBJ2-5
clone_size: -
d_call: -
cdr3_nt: TGCGCCAGCAGCAGGAGAAACCAAGAGACCCAGTACTTC
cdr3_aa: CASSRRNQETQYF

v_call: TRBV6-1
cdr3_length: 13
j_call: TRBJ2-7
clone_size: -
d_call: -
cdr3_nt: TGTGCCAGCAGTGTGGACTTCTCCTACGAGCAGTACTTC
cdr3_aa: CASSVDFSYEQYF

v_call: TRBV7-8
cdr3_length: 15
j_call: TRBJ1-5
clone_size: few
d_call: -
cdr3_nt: TGTGCCAGCAGCTTAGATAGTGGGGGTAGTCAGCCCCAGCATTTT
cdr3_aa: CASSLDSGGSQPQHF

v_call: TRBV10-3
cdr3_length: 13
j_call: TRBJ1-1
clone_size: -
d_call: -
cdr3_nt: TGTGCCACCGGGACATCCCCGAACACTGAAGCTTTCTTT
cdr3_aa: CATGTSPNTEAFF

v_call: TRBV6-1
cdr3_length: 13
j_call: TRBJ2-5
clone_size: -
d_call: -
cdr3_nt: TGTGCCAGCGGTGCGGGACAGCAGGAGACCCAGTACTTC
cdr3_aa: CASGAGQQETQYF

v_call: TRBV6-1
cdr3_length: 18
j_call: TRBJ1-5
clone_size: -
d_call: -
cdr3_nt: TGTGCCAGCAGTCCTGGAATAGTAAAGACGCGGCGGTATCAGCCCCAGCATTTT
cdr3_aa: CASSPGIVKTRRYQPQHF

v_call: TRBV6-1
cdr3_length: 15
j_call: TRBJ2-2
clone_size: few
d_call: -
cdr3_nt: TGTGCCAGCTCCCCTATGGGGACGAACACCGGGGAGCTGTTTTTT
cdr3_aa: CASSPMGTNTGELFF

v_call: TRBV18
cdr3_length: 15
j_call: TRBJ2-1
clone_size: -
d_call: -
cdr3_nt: TGTGCCAGCTCACCACCGCTTGGCGGATCGACTGAGCAGTTCTTC
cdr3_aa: CASSPPLGGSTEQFF

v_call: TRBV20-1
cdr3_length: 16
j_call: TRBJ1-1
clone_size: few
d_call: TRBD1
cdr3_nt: TGCAGTGCTGGGACAGCCCTGGTGGTGGGGAACACTGAAGCTTTCTTT
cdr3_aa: CSAGTALVVGNTEAFF

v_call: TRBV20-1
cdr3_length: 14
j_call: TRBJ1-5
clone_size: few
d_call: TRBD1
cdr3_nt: TGCAGTGCTGGGACAGGGGTAGGGAATCAGCCCCAGCATTTT
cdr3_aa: CSAGTGVGNQPQHF

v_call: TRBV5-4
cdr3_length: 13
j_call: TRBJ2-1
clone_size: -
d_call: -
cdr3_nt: TGTGCCAGCAGCTGGGTTGAGGGCAATGAGCAGTTCTTC
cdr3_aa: CASSWVEGNEQFF

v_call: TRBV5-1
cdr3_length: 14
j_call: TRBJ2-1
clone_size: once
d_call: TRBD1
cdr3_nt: TGCGCCAGCAGCTTGGAAGGACAGGGACGTGAGCAGTTCTTC
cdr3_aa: CASSLEGQGREQFF

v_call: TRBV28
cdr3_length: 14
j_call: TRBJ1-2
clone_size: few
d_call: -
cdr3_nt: TGTGCCAGCGCCGGGACACCGAGAAACTATGGCTACACCTTC
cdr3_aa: CASAGTPRNYGYTF

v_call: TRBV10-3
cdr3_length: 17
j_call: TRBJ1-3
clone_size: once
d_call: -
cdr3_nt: TGTGCCATCAGTGAGTCCGGGGGGGCGACCCTTGGAAACACCATATATTTT
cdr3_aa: CAISESGGATLGNTIYF

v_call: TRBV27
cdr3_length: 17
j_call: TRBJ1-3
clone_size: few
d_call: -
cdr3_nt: TGTGCCAGCAGTACCTCCGGCGCCACCTTCTCTGGAAACACCATATATTTT
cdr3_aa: CASSTSGATFSGNTIYF

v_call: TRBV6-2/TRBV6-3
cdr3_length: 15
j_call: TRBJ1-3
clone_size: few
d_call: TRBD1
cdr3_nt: TGTGCCAGCAGCGGGACAGCCTACTCTGGAAACACCATATATTTT
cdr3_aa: CASSGTAYSGNTIYF

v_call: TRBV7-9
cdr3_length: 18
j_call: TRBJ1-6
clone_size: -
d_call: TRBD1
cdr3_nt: TGTGCCAGCAGCACCGGACAGGGAGGTGGGGGCTATAATTCACCCCTCCACTTT
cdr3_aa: CASSTGQGGGGYNSPLHF

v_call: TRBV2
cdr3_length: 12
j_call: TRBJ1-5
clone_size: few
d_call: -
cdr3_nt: TGTGCCAGCGGACCCAGCAATCAGCCCCAGCATTTT
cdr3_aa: CASGPSNQPQHF

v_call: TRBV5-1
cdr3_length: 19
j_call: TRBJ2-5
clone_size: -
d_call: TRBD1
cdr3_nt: TGCGCCAGCAGCTTAATCGGACAGGGGGCTAGCGGGGTCCAAGAGACCCAGTACTTC
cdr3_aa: CASSLIGQGASGVQETQYF

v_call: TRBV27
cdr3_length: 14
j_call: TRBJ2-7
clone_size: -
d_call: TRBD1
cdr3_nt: TGTGCCAGCACCCCAGGGACAGGGGGTGGCGAGCAGTACTTC
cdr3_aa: CASTPGTGGGEQYF

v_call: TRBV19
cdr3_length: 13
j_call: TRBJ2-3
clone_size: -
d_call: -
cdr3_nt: TGTGCCTCCAGGGCGATAGCAGCAGATACGCAGTATTTT
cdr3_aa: CASRAIAADTQYF

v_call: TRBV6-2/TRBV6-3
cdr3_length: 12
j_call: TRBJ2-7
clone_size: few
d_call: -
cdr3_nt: TGTGCCAGCACCCGGGGGGCCAACGAGCAGTACTTC
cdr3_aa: CASTRGANEQYF

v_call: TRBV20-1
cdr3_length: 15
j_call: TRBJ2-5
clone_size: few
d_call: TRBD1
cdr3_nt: TGCAGTGCTAGAGAGGCCAGGGGGTCGGGTGAGACCCAGTACTTC
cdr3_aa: CSAREARGSGETQYF

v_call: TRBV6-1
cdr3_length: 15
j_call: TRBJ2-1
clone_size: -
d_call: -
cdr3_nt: TGTGCCAGCAGCCTCAGCCCCAGCTCCTACAATGAGCAGTTCTTC
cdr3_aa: CASSLSPSSYNEQFF

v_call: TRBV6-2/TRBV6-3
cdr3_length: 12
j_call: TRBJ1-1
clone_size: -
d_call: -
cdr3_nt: TGTGCCAGCAGTGATCCCGGACAGGAAGCTTTCTTT
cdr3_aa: CASSDPGQEAFF

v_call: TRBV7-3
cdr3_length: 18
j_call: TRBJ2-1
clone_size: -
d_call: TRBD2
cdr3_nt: TGTGCCAGCAGCTCCTCAAGGACTAGCGGGAGTACGATGAATGAGCAGTTCTTC
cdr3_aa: CASSSSRTSGSTMNEQFF

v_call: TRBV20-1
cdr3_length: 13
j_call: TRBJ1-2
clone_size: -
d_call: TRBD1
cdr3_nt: TGCAGTGCTAGAGATACAGGGGACTATGGCTACACCTTC
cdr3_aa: CSARDTGDYGYTF

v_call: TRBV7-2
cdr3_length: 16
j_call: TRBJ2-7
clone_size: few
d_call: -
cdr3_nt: TGTGCCAGCAGCTTGTCCGGGAGCGGACTCTCCTACGAGCAGTACTTC
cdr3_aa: CASSLSGSGLSYEQYF

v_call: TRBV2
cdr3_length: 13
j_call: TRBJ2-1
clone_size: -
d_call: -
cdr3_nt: TGTGCCAGCAGTGAATCATCTAGCAATGAGCAGTTCTTC
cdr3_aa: CASSESSSNEQFF

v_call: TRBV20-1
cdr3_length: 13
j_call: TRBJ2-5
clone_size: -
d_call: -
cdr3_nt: TGCAGTGCCCCAACTAGGGCACAAGAGACCCAGTACTTC
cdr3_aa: CSAPTRAQETQYF